These 18 T cell receptor beta chains originate from one sample sequenced in a study of sequential checkpoint blockade in melanoma. As to treatment: randomized to nivolumab then ipilimumab (arm A) or the reverse (arm B). Here immunoSEQ multiplex PCR was the method, and the copy in TCRdb shows in-frame clones only, minus some. The repertoire holds approximately 40,000 clones, with roughly 85% as singletons. The sample was CD8+ T cells sorted from blood (inferred from file names), taken from a patient given nivolumab and ipilimumab in sequence. These receptors all stem from a human donor with melanoma.

The gene calls are TRBV19 and TRBJ1-2; TRBD1 aligns across 8 bases. V dropped 2 bases and J dropped 7; count of bases not matched to a gene: 9. There are 15 residues in the CDR3. CDR1 is LNHDA and CDR2 is SQIVND in the germline V gene (reference sequence). The CDR3 sequence: CASSITGTGPAGYTF. DNA of the CDR3: TGTGCCAGTAGTATAACCGGGACAGGACCCGCTGGCTACACCTTC.

The chain recombines TRBV6-1 with TRBJ2-7; possible D gene TRBD1, 5 bases. Trimming stripped 6 bases from V and 1 base from J, with 10 bases between. The CDR3 length is 13 residues. Germline values: CDR1 MNHNS, CDR2 SASEGT. CDR3 region: CASRLRGSYEQYV. The CDR3 DNA follows: TGTGCCAGCAGATTAAGGGGTTCCTACGAGCAGTACGTC.

The chain joins TRBV7-9 to TRBJ1-2; D is unclear. There are 12 residues in the CDR3. V lost 10 bases, J lost 5 bases, and 14 bases lay in between. Germline V CDR1 and CDR2: SEHNR, FQNEAQ (reference sequence). CDR3 region: CATYLIVYGYTF. CDR3 bases: TGTGCCACCTATTTAATAGTATATGGCTACACCTTC.

The J gene is TRBJ2-3, the V gene TRBV19, with D possibly matching TRBD1 (5 bases). Germline assignment: CDR1 LNHDA and CDR2 SQIVND (reference sequence). This CDR3 spans 14 amino acids. V was clipped by 10 bases and J by 0 bases, with 14 bases between them. CDR3 sequence reads: CATQTATSTDTQYF. The CDR3 coding sequence is TGTGCCACCCAGACAGCAACTAGCACAGATACGCAGTATTTT. The full variable domain, completed using reference TRBV19 and TRBJ2-3, is DGGITQSPKYLFRKEGQNVTLSCEQNLNHDAMYWYRQDPGQGLRLIYYSQIVNDFQKGDIAEGYSVSREKKESFPLTVTSAQKNPTAFYLCATQTATSTDTQYFGPGTRLTVL.

CDR3 in amino acids: CASRIQGAVSTDTQYF. The CDR3 DNA sequence: TGTGCCAGCAGGATACAGGGGGCTGTTAGCACAGATACGCAGTATTTT. The chain links TRBV28 to TRBJ2-3; 9 bases map to TRBD1. The length of the CDR3 is 16 residues. The ends lost 6 bases at V and 0 bases at J; junction bases unmatched: 7. Germline CDR1 and CDR2: MDHEN and SYDVKM.

The gene calls are TRBV9 and TRBJ2-7; tentative D call: TRBD1 (5 bases). V gave up 0 bases and J gave up 4 bases, with 17 bases separating them. Looked up from germline, CDR1 is SGDLS and CDR2 is YYNGEE. The CDR3 extends over 16 amino acids. The CDR3 bases are TGTGCCAGCAGCGTAGCCCAGTCGACAGTCGCTTACGAGCAGTACTTC. This translates into CASSVAQSTVAYEQYF.

V is TRBV5-6 and J is TRBJ2-1; D perhaps matches TRBD2 (5 bases). The CDR3 extends over 15 amino acids. V was pared by 6 bases and J by 8 bases, with 21 bases between. Germline V gives CDR1 SGHDT, CDR2 YYEEEE. The CDR3 is CASNSGEGTADEQFF. The CDR3, as DNA: TGTGCCAGCAACTCTGGAGAGGGCACGGCGGATGAGCAGTTCTTC.

The J gene is TRBJ2-7, the V gene TRBV27; D possibly corresponds to TRBD2 (5 bases). Germline V CDR1 and CDR2: MNHEY, SMNVEV (reference sequence). V lost 0 bases, J lost 7 bases, and 10 bases lay in between. The CDR3 is made up of 13 amino acids. The CDR3: CASSLSGGGEQYV. For the CDR3, the DNA is TGTGCCAGCAGTTTATCGGGTGGCGGGGAGCAGTACGTC.

This CDR3 reads CASSSPPTGRFYGYTF. The DNA of the CDR3 is TGTGCCAGCAGCTCCCCCCCGACAGGAAGATTCTATGGCTACACCTTC. This sequence joins TRBV7-9 and TRBJ1-2, with D possibly matching TRBD1 (6 bases). V lost 4 bases to trimming and J lost 4 bases, with 19 bases between them. Germline CDR1 SEHNR, CDR2 FQNEAQ (reference sequence). This CDR3 is 16 amino acids long.

This chain joins TRBV4-1 and TRBJ2-1; 13 nucleotides agree with TRBD2. The germline gives CDR1 MGHRA, CDR2 YSYEKL. The CDR3 extends over 15 amino acids. After removal of 1 base from V and 8 bases from J, the junction contained 2 bases not matched to a gene. CDR3 in DNA: TGCGCCAGCAGCCAAGGAACTAGCGGGAGGGATGAGCAGTTCTTC. It is translated as CASSQGTSGRDEQFF.

This sequence joins TRBV30 and TRBJ1-2; weak D call: TRBD1 (5 bases). This CDR3 contains 14 residues. Germline V gene data show CDR1 as GTSNPN and CDR2 as SVGIG (reference sequence). V shed 0 bases and J shed 4 bases, with 12 bases lying between them. The CDR3 DNA reads as TGTGCCTGGAGTGTAAGGAGGGGAATCTATGGCTACACCTTC. Translated: CAWSVRRGIYGYTF.

A few counts support this clone. J is TRBJ2-1 and V is TRBV18; maybe TRBD1 (5 bases). CDR1 is KGHSH and CDR2 is LQKENI in the germline V gene. The CDR3 loop spans 14 amino acids. V was shortened by 2 bases and J by 9 bases, with 14 bases between the two germline ends. DNA of the CDR3: TGTGCCAGCTCACCATGGACAAGGCTATCTGAGCAGTTCTTC. Translated: CASSPWTRLSEQFF.

The chain recombines TRBV27 with TRBJ2-7, with TRBD2 matching over 10 bases. The CDR3 consists of 15 residues. Germline values: CDR1 MNHEY, CDR2 SMNVEV (reference sequence). V gave up 4 bases and J gave up 4 bases; unmatched junction bases: 7. The CDR3 protein is CASSYRAGGGYEQYF. The CDR3, as DNA: TGTGCCAGCAGTTATCGAGCGGGAGGGGGATACGAGCAGTACTTC.

The chain recombines TRBV4-3 with TRBJ1-3; D unresolved. V gave up 6 bases and J gave up 4 bases, with 13 bases separating them. The CDR3 length is 14 residues. Germline lookup yields CDR1 LGHNA and CDR2 YSLEER. CDR3 protein: CASSLTAVGNTIYF. DNA of the CDR3: TGCGCCAGCAGTCTAACAGCTGTGGGAAACACCATATATTTT.

The chain couples TRBV29-1 to TRBJ2-7; D may be TRBD2 (7 bases). Trimming took 4 bases from V and 7 from J, leaving 14 bases between them. CDR1 SQVTM and CDR2 ANQGSEA come from the germline V gene. This CDR3 comprises 12 residues. The CDR3 nucleotides read TGCAGCGTTGTGGGGGGGAGGGGGGAGCAGTACTTC. As protein: CSVVGGRGEQYF.

The chain employs TRBV7-3 and TRBJ2-3; 12 bases match TRBD2. Germline CDR1 and CDR2: SGHTA and FQGTGA. After removal of 3 bases from V and 5 bases from J, the junction contained 9 bases not matched to a gene. The CDR3 has 17 amino acids. CDR3 amino acids: CASSFGTSGHLGDTQYF. As DNA, the CDR3 is TGTGCCAGCAGCTTTGGGACTAGCGGGCATTTAGGAGATACGCAGTATTTT.

The chain joins TRBV27 to TRBJ1-2; D is uncertain. The CDR3 has 14 amino acids. CDR1 and CDR2 (germline): MNHEY, SMNVEV (reference sequence). Trimming removed 8 bases from V and 3 bases from J, with 16 bases in between. CDR3 protein: CASRPFLLHYGYTF. Written as DNA, the CDR3 is TGTGCCAGCCGTCCCTTCCTCCTCCACTATGGCTACACCTTC.

The gene calls are TRBV11-2 and TRBJ2-7, with TRBD1 matching over 9 bases. The CDR3 runs 17 residues. The J segment lost 0 bases and the V segment lost 4 bases, leaving 10 bases of the junction unmatched. CDR1 and CDR2 (germline): SGHAT, FQNNGV. The CDR3 DNA reads TGTGCCAGCAGCTGGTTCCCGGACAGGGGTTTCTCCTACGAGCAGTACTTC. It yields the protein CASSWFPDRGFSYEQYF.